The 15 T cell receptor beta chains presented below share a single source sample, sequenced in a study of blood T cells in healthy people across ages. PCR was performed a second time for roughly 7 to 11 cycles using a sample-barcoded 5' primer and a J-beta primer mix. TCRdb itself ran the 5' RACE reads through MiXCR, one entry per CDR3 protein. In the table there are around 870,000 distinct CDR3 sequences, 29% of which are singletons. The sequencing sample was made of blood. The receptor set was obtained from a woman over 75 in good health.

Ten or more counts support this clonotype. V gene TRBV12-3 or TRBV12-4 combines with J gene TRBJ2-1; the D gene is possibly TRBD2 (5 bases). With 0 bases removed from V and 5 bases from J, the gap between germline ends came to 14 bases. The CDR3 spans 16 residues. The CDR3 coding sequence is TGTGCCAGCAGTTTAGCTAGAGGACTGCGACACAATGAGCAGTTCTTC. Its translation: CASSLARGLRHNEQFF.

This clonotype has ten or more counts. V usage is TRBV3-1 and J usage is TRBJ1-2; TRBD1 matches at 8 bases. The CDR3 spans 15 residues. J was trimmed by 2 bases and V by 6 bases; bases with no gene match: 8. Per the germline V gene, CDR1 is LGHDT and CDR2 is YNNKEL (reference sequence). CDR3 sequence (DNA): TGTGCCAGCAGTCGAGCCCAGGGGGCGAACTATGGCTACACCTTC. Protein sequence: CASSRAQGANYGYTF.

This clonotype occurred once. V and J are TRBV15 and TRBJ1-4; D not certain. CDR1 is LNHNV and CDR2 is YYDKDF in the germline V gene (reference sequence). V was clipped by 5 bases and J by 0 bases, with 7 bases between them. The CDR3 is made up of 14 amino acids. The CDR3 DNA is TGTGCCACCAGCGGCGGGTCAACTAATGAAAAACTGTTTTTT. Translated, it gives CATSGGSTNEKLFF.

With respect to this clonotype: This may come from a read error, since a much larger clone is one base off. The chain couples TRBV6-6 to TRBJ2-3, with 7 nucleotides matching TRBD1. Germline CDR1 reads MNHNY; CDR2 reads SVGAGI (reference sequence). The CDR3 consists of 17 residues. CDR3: CAGSYSTRDRSTDTQYF. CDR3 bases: TGTGCCGGCAGTTACTCGACCCGGGACAGAAGCACAGATACGCAGTATTTT.

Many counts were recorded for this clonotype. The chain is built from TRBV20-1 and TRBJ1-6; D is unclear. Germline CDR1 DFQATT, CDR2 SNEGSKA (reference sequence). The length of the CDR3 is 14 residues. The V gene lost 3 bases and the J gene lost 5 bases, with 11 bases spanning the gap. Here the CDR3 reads CSARYIRDNSPLHF. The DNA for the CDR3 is TGCAGTGCTAGGTACATTAGGGATAATTCACCCCTCCACTTT.

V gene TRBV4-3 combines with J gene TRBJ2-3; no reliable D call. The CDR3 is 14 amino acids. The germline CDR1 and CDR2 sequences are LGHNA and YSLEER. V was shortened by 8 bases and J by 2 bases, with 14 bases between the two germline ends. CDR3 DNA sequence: TGCGCCAGCGCCGAGTGGACCTACACAGATACGCAGTATTTT. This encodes CASAEWTYTDTQYF.

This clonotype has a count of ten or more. This CDR3 reads CASSWAAERTDTQYF. In nucleotides, the CDR3 is TGTGCCAGCAGCTGGGCGGCTGAACGCACAGATACGCAGTATTTT. This chain connects TRBV25-1 to TRBJ2-3, with no clear D. Trimming cost V 6 bases and J 1 base, with 14 bases left between them. Germline V CDR1 and CDR2: MGHDK, SYGVNS. The CDR3 loop spans 15 amino acids. Full variable domain (outside the CDR3, taken from reference TRBV25-1 and TRBJ2-3): EADIYQTPRYLVIGTGKKITLECSQTMGHDKMYWYQQDPGMELHLIHYSYGVNSTEKGDLSSESTVSRIRTEHFPLTLESARPSHTSQYLCASSWAAERTDTQYFGPGTRLTVL.

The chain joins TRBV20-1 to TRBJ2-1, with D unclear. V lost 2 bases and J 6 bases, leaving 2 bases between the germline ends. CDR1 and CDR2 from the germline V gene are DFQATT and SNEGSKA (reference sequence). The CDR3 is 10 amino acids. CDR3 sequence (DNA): TGCAGTGCTAGAACCAATGAGCAGTTCTTC. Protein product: CSARTNEQFF.

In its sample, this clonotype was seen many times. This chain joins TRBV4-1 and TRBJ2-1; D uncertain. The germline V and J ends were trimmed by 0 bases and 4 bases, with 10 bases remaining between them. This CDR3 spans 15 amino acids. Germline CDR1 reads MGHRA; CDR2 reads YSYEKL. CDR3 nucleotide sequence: TGCGCCAGCAGCCAAGAGTTGGATCGGTACAATGAGCAGTTCTTC. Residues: CASSQELDRYNEQFF.

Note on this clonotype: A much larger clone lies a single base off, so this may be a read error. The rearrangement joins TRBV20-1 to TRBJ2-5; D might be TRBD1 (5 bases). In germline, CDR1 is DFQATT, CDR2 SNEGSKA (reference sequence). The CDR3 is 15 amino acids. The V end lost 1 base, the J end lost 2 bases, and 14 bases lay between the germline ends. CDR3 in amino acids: CSARGGRVTQETQYF. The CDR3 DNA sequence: TGCAGTGCTAGAGGTGGCAGGGTAACACAAGAGACCCAGTACTTC.

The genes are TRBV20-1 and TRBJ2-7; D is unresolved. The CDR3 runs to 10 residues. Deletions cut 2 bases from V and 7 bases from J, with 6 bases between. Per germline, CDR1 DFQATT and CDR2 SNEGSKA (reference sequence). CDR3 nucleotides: TGCAGTGCTAGATTAAATGAGCAGTACTTC. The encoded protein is CSARLNEQYF.

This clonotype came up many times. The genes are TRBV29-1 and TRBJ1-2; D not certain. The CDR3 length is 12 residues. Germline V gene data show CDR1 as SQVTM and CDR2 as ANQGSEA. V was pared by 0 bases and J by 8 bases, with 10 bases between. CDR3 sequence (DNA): TGCAGCGTTGAAGATCTACGCCCCGGCTACACCTTC. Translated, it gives CSVEDLRPGYTF.

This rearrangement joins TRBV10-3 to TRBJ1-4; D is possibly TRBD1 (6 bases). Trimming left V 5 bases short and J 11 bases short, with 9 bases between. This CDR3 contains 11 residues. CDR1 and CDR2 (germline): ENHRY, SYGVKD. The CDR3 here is CAISTGRKLFF. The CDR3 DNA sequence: TGTGCCATCAGTACAGGGAGGAAACTGTTTTTT.

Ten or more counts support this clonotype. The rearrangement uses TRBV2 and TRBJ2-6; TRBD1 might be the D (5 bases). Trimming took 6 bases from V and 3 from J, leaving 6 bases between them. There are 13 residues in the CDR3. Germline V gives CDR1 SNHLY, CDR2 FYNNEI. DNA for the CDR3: TGTGCCAGCAGGGGGCGTGGGGCCAACGTCCTGACTTTC. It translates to CASRGRGANVLTF. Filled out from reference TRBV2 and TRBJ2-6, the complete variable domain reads EPEVTQTPSHQVTQMGQEVILRCVPISNHLYFYWYRQILGQKVEFLVSFYNNEISEKSEIFDDQFSVERPDGSNFTLKIRSTKLEDSAMYFCASRGRGANVLTFGAGSRLTVL.

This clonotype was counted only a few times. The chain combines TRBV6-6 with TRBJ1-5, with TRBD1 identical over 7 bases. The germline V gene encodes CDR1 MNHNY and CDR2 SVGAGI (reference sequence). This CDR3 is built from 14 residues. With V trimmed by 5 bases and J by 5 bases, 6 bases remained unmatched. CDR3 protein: CASSRSGGDQPQHF. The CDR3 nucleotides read TGTGCCAGCAGTAGATCAGGGGGGGATCAGCCCCAGCATTTT.